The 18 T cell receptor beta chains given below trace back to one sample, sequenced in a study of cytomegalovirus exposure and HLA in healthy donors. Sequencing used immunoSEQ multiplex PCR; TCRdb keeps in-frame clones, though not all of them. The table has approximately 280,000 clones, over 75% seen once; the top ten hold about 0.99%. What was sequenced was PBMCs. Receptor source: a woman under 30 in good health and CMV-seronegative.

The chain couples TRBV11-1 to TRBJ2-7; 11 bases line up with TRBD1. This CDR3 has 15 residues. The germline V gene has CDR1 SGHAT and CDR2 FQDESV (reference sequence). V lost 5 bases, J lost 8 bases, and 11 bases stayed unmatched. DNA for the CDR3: TGTGCCAGCAGCCACCACGGGACAGGGGGTTTGCAGCAGTACTTC. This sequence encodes CASSHHGTGGLQQYF.

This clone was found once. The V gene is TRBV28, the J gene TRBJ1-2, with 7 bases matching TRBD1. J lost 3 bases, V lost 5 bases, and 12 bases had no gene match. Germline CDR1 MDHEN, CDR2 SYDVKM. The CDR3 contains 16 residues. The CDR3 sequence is CASSPRVTGVHYGYTF. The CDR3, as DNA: TGTGCCAGCAGTCCACGTGTAACAGGGGTTCACTATGGCTACACCTTC.

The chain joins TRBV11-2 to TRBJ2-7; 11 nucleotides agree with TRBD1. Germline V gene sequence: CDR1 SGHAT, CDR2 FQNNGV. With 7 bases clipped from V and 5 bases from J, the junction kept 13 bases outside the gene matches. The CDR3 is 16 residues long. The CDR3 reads CASNAGTGGFYNEQYF. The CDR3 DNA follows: TGTGCCAGCAACGCCGGGACAGGGGGGTTTTACAACGAGCAGTACTTC.

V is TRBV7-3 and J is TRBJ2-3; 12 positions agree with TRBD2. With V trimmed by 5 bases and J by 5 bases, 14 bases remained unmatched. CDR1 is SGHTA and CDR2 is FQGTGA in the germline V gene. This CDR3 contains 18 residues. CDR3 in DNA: TGTGCCAGCAGCGTGACTAGCGGGAGAACAGGGGGCGGAGATACGCAGTATTTT. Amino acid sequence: CASSVTSGRTGGGDTQYF.

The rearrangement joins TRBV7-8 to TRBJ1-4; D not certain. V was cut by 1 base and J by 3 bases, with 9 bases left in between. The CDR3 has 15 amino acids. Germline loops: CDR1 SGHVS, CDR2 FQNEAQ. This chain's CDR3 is CASSLVRGSNEKLFF. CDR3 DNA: TGTGCCAGCAGCTTAGTTCGGGGATCTAATGAAAAACTGTTTTTT.

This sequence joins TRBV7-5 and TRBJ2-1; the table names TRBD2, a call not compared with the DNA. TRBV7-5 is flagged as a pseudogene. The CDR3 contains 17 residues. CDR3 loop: CVRSLGGLAGVYNEQFF. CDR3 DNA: TGTGTCAGAAGCTTAGGGGGCTTAGCGGGAGTCTACAATGAGCAGTTCTTC.

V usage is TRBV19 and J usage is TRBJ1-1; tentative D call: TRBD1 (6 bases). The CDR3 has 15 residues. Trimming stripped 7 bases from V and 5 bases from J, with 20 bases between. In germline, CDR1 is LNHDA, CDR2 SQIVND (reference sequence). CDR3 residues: CASTATGEGGTEAFF. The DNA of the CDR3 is TGTGCCAGTACCGCCACGGGGGAGGGGGGGACTGAAGCTTTCTTT. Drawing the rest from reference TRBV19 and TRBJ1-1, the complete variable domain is DGGITQSPKYLFRKEGQNVTLSCEQNLNHDAMYWYRQDPGQGLRLIYYSQIVNDFQKGDIAEGYSVSREKKESFPLTVTSAQKNPTAFYLCASTATGEGGTEAFFGQGTRLTVV.

The CDR3 sequence is CASSLGSAWGYTF. CDR3 bases: TGTGCCAGCAGCTTAGGTTCAGCGTGGGGCTACACCTTC. The chain combines TRBV7-9 with TRBJ1-2; D is ambiguous. From germline, CDR1 is SEHNR and CDR2 FQNEAQ (reference sequence). The V end was cut by 1 base, the J end by 8 bases, with 11 bases between. This CDR3 is 13 amino acids long. Together with reference TRBV7-9 and TRBJ1-2, the CDR3 gives the full variable domain: DTGVSQNPRHKITKRGQNVTFRCDPISEHNRLYWYRQTLGQGPEFLTYFQNEAQLEKSRLLSDRFSAERPKGSFSTLEIQRTEQGDSAMYLCASSLGSAWGYTFGSGTRLTVV.

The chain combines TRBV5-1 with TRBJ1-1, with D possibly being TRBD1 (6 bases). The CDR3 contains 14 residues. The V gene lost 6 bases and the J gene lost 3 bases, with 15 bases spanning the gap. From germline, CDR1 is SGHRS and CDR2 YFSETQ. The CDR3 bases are TGCGCCAGCAACCCCAGGGGTTACGACACTGAAGCTTTCTTT. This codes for CASNPRGYDTEAFF.

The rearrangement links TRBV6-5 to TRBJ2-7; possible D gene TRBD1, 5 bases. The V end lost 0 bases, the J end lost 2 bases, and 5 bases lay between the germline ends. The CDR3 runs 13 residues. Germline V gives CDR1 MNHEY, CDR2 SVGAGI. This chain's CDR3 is CASSYSTAYEQYF. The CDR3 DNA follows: TGTGCCAGCAGTTACTCGACAGCCTACGAGCAGTACTTC.

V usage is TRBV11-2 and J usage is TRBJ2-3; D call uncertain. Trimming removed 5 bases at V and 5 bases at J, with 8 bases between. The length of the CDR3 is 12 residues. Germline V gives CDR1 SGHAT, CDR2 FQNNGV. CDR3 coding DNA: TGTGCCAGCAGCAGATCGGTAGATACGCAGTATTTT. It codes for CASSRSVDTQYF.

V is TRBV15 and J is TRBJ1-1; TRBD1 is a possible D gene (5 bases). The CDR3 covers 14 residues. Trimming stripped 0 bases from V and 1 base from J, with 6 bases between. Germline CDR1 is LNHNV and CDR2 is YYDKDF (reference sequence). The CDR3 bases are TGTGCCACCAGCAGAGACAGGGAGAACACTGAAGCTTTCTTT. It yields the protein CATSRDRENTEAFF.

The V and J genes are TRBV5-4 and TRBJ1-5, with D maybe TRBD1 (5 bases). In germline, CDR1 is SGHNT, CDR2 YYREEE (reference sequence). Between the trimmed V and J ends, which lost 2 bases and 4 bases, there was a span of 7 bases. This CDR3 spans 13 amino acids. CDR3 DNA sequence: TGTGCCAGCAGCTTTGGGGGGAATCAGCCCCAGCATTTT. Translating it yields CASSFGGNQPQHF.

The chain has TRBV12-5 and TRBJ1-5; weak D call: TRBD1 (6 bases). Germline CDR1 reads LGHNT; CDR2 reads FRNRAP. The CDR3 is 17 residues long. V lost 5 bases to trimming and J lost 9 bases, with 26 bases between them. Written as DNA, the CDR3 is TGTGCTAGTGGTATCCCGACAGGCCCTAAACCCTCCTGGCCCCAGCATTTT. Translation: CASGIPTGPKPSWPQHF.

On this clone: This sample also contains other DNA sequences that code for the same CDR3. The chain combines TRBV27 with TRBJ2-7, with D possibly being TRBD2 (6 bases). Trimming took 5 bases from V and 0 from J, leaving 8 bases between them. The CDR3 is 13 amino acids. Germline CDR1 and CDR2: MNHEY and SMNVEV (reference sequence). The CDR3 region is CASSLTSSYEQYF. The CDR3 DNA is TGTGCCAGCAGTCTGACTAGCTCCTACGAGCAGTACTTC.

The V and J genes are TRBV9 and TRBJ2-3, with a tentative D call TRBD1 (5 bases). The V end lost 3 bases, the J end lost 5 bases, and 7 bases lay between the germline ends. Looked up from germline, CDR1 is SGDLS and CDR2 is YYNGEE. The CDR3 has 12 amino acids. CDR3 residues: CASSGQGDTQYF. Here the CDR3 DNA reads TGTGCCAGCAGCGGGCAGGGAGATACGCAGTATTTT.

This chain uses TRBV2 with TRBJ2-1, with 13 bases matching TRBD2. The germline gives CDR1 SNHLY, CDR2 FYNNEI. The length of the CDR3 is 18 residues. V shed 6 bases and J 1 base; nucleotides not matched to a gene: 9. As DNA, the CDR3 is TGTGCCAGCAGCCAGACTAGCGGGAGGTTCCGATCCTACAATGAGCAGTTCTTC. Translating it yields CASSQTSGRFRSYNEQFF.

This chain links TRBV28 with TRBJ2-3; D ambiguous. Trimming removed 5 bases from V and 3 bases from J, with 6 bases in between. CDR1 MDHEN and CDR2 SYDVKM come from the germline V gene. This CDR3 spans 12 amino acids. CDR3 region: CASSGQTDTQYF. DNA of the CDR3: TGTGCCAGCAGTGGCCAAACAGATACGCAGTATTTT.